This TCR beta chain was recovered during a study of blood T cell repertoires in COVID-19. On the study more broadly: From the United States, Italy and Spain came samples of acute and convalescent COVID-19.

Clones were read by immunoSEQ multiplex PCR, and TCRdb kept only the in-frame ones, dropping some. The sample shows about 100,000 clones, over 75% of them seen only once. This clone occurred a few times. Trimming took 3 bases from V and 4 from J; bases not matched to a gene: 3. The germline CDR1 and CDR2 sequences are MGHDK and SYGVNS. The length of the CDR3 is 15 residues. This sequence joins TRBV25-1 and TRBJ2-2, with 9 nucleotides matching TRBD2. The origin of this receptor is a man in his sixties with acute or convalescent COVID-19. The sample was peripheral blood. The CDR3 reads CASSDSGGITGELFF. The CDR3 coding sequence is TGTGCCAGCAGTGACAGCGGGGGGATCACCGGGGAGCTGTTTTTT.